This T cell receptor (beta chain) was sequenced in a study of cytomegalovirus exposure and HLA in healthy donors. In the study overall: Ancestry clustering placed 70% to 90% of 300 to 400 genotyped donors in the Caucasian-associated cluster.

The PCR used 60 Vbeta and 13 Jbeta primers. Profiled with immunoSEQ multiplex PCR; TCRdb holds only in-frame clones, not every one. Of about 180,000 clones in the sample, over 70% were seen once. A remark on this clone: No antigen is known for it.

Points from the study as a whole: Per published reports, the classifier diagnosed cytomegalovirus status with high specificity and sensitivity.

Specimen: PBMCs. This TCR was sampled from a man aged 18-30 years in good health and CMV-seronegative.

CDR3 nucleotide sequence: TGTGCCAGCTCACCATTCGGGGGGGGAAGCTCCTACGAGCAGTACTTC. This codes for CASSPFGGGSSYEQYF. This chain links TRBV18 with TRBJ2-7; 8 bases are shared with TRBD2. Germline V lookup: CDR1 KGHSH, CDR2 LQKENI. The V segment lost 2 bases and the J segment 0 bases; nucleotides outside the gene matches: 6. The CDR3 has 16 amino acids.